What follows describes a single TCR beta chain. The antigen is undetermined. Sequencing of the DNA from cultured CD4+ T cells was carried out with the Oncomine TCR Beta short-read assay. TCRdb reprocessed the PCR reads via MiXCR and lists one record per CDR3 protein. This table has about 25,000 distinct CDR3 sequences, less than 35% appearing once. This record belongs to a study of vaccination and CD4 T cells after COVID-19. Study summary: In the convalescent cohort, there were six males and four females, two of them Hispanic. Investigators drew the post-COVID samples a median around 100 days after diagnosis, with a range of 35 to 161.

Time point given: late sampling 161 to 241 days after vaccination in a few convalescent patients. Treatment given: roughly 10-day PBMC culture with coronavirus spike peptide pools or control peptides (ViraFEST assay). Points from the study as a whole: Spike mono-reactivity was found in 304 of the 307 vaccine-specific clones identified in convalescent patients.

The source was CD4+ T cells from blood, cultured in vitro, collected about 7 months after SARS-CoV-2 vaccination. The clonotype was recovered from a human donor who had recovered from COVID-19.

CDR3 nucleotide sequence: TGCGCCAGCAGTATCGGACAGACCGCGAACACCGGGGAGCTGTTTTTT. Translation: CASSIGQTANTGELFF. This chain links TRBV23-1 with TRBJ2-2; tentative D call: TRBD1 (6 bases). TRBV23-1 is given ORF status, its function remaining uncertain. The CDR3 consists of 16 residues. V lost 5 bases and J lost 0, with 13 bases in between.